A single sample gave rise to the 29 T cell receptor beta chains below, sequenced in a study of a mutant IDH1 vaccine in newly diagnosed glioma. Assay used: immunoSEQ multiplex PCR; TCRdb lists only in-frame clones, some missing. The sample shows 90,000 to 95,000 clones, about 83% of them seen only once. As for time point: baseline, week 1 (first vaccination visit). This sample's treatment: pre-vaccination baseline after standard-of-care therapy. The sample in question was PBMCs, obtained from a glioma patient treated with radiotherapy, temozolomide or both. These receptors originate from a woman aged 50 to 65 with glioma.

The rearrangement links TRBV4-1 to TRBJ1-1; D perhaps matches TRBD1 (6 bases). In germline, CDR1 is MGHRA, CDR2 YSYEKL. The CDR3 extends over 14 amino acids. With 5 bases removed from V and 3 bases from J, the gap between germline ends came to 13 bases. The CDR3 protein is CASSYRAAYTEAFF. CDR3 sequence (DNA): TGCGCCAGCAGCTACAGGGCGGCGTACACTGAAGCTTTCTTT.

The rearrangement uses TRBV10-3 and TRBJ1-6; TRBD1 agrees at 7 bases. Germline values: CDR1 ENHRY, CDR2 SYGVKD. The CDR3 covers 13 residues. Trimming at V came to 10 bases and at J to 8 bases, leaving 8 bases not matched to a gene. The CDR3 loop reads CATKRGGDSPLHF. CDR3 bases: TGTGCCACTAAAAGAGGGGGCGATTCACCCCTCCACTTT.

The rearrangement uses TRBV5-1 and TRBJ1-1; 10 nucleotides match TRBD1. J gave up 3 bases and V 0 bases, and 8 bases lay outside the gene matches. The CDR3 has 17 amino acids. In germline, CDR1 is SGHRS, CDR2 YFSETQ. As DNA, the CDR3 is TGCGCCAGCAGCTTGGTAGCGGGACAGGGGAGGGACACTGAAGCTTTCTTT. It codes for CASSLVAGQGRDTEAFF.

The chain is built from TRBV18 and TRBJ2-7, with a possible D match to TRBD1 (5 bases). Germline assignment: CDR1 KGHSH and CDR2 LQKENI. V was trimmed by 4 bases and J by 0 bases, leaving 10 bases between them. The CDR3 spans 14 residues. CDR3 region: CASSRGRSSYEQYF. CDR3 DNA sequence: TGTGCCAGCTCACGGGGCCGATCCTCCTACGAGCAGTACTTC.

The chain combines TRBV2 with TRBJ1-3, with TRBD1 as a possible D gene (6 bases). Germline values: CDR1 SNHLY, CDR2 FYNNEI. With 8 bases removed from V and 3 bases from J, the gap between germline ends came to 17 bases. The length of the CDR3 is 15 residues. CDR3 sequence reads: CASHGGGLGGNTIYF. CDR3 DNA sequence: TGTGCCAGCCATGGAGGGGGTTTGGGTGGAAACACCATATATTTT.

This chain joins TRBV29-1 and TRBJ2-7, with D perhaps matching TRBD2 (5 bases). Germline CDR1 reads SQVTM; CDR2 reads ANQGSEA. The length of the CDR3 is 11 residues. V dropped 6 bases and J dropped 4 bases, with 10 bases sitting between them. The CDR3 DNA follows: TGCAGCGTGGGAGACGGGTACGAGCAGTACTTC. Translation: CSVGDGYEQYF.

This chain connects TRBV6-1 to TRBJ2-7, with a possible D match to TRBD1 (5 bases). V gave up 8 bases and J gave up 2 bases, with 19 bases separating them. This CDR3 is built from 15 residues. The germline CDR1 and CDR2 sequences are MNHNS and SASEGT. The CDR3 DNA sequence: TGTGCCAGCGTCTTTGGGGCAGGAAATCCCTACGAGCAGTACTTC. This encodes CASVFGAGNPYEQYF.

The rearrangement uses TRBV11-2 and TRBJ1-5; D is ambiguous. V lost 1 base, J lost 5 bases, and 9 bases lay in between. The CDR3 totals 14 residues. CDR1 and CDR2 (germline): SGHAT, FQNNGV. The CDR3 here is CASSLGSGDQPQHF. The CDR3 DNA is TGTGCCAGCAGCTTAGGGAGCGGGGATCAGCCCCAGCATTTT.

The chain links TRBV6-1 to TRBJ1-3, with D hard to call. The CDR3 consists of 15 residues. Trimming pared 2 bases from V and 0 bases from J, leaving 8 bases between. Germline V CDR1 and CDR2: MNHNS, SASEGT. In DNA, the CDR3 is TGTGCCAGCAGTGAACATGTGTCCTCTGGAAACACCATATATTTT. It encodes CASSEHVSSGNTIYF.

V gene TRBV30 combines with J gene TRBJ1-1; D may be TRBD1 (6 bases). CDR1 and CDR2 (germline): GTSNPN, SVGIG (reference sequence). V shed 3 bases and J shed 1 base, with 12 bases lying between them. The CDR3 contains 14 residues. CDR3 nucleotides: TGTGCCTGGAGCGGGGGCAGGAGGAACACTGAAGCTTTCTTT. It translates to CAWSGGRRNTEAFF.

The J gene is TRBJ1-4, the V gene TRBV19; the match to TRBD1 covers 10 bases. V dropped 3 bases and J dropped 7; count of bases not matched to a gene: 5. This CDR3 region has 15 residues. Germline loops: CDR1 LNHDA, CDR2 SQIVND (reference sequence). Here the CDR3 reads CASSIPGQGVEKLFF. Written as DNA, the CDR3 is TGTGCCAGTAGTATCCCCGGACAGGGGGTTGAAAAACTGTTTTTT.

This clone occurred once. The chain combines TRBV7-2 with TRBJ2-3, with D maybe TRBD2 (7 bases). The CDR3 runs 15 residues. Germline loops: CDR1 SGHTA, CDR2 FQGNSA. V lost 2 bases and J 2 bases, leaving 11 bases between the germline ends. The CDR3 nucleotides read TGTGCCAGCAGCTTAAGAGGGGGGGACACAGATACGCAGTATTTT. It yields the protein CASSLRGGDTDTQYF.

V usage is TRBV1 and J usage is TRBJ2-2; TRBD1 is taken as the D call from the table, unchecked against the DNA. TRBV1 is recorded as a pseudogene. CDR3 size: 15 residues. CDR3: CTSTRLGPNTGELFF. The CDR3 DNA sequence: TGCACCAGCACCAGGTTGGGCCCTAACACCGGGGAGCTGTTTTTT.

The DNA of the CDR3 is TGCGCCAGCAGTGATTACGGTCGGGAGCAGTACTTC. Protein sequence: CASSDYGREQYF. This chain connects TRBV10-2 to TRBJ2-7; D is ambiguous. Germline values: CDR1 WSHSY, CDR2 SAAADI. V was cut by 3 bases and J by 7 bases, with 10 bases left in between. The CDR3 consists of 12 residues.

This clone came up once. The chain is built from TRBV19 and TRBJ1-1; D is unresolved. V was cut by 5 bases and J by 3 bases, with 10 bases left in between. The CDR3 is 13 amino acids. Germline-derived CDR1 and CDR2 are LNHDA and SQIVND (reference sequence). The CDR3 sequence: CASSSRRDTEAFF. CDR3 sequence (DNA): TGTGCCAGTAGTTCTCGACGGGACACTGAAGCTTTCTTT.

This clone was seen a handful of times. The chain links TRBV2 to TRBJ1-4, with D uncertain. This CDR3 is built from 11 residues. The V and J ends lost 5 bases and 5 bases respectively, with 3 bases between them. Germline lookup yields CDR1 SNHLY and CDR2 FYNNEI. The CDR3 bases are TGTGCCAGCAGTAACAATGAAAAACTGTTTTTT. It yields the protein CASSNNEKLFF. Filled out from reference TRBV2 and TRBJ1-4, the complete variable domain reads EPEVTQTPSHQVTQMGQEVILRCVPISNHLYFYWYRQILGQKVEFLVSFYNNEISEKSEIFDDQFSVERPDGSNFTLKIRSTKLEDSAMYFCASSNNEKLFFGSGTQLSVL.

V is TRBV2 and J is TRBJ1-5, with D perhaps TRBD1 (5 bases). This CDR3 has 15 residues. Germline CDR1 reads SNHLY; CDR2 reads FYNNEI. With 0 bases removed from V and 7 bases from J, the gap between germline ends came to 13 bases. The CDR3 here is CASSEARTYAQPQHF. The DNA of the CDR3 is TGTGCCAGCAGTGAAGCGAGGACATACGCGCAGCCCCAGCATTTT.

This clone appeared a few times. For the CDR3, the DNA is TGTGCCACGCGAGGGGGGTCAACTGAAGCTTTCTTT. It specifies CATRGGSTEAFF. This rearrangement joins TRBV4-2 to TRBJ1-1; possible D gene TRBD1, 6 bases. The CDR3 length is 12 residues. The V end lost 10 bases, the J end lost 5 bases, and 14 bases lay between the germline ends. Per the germline V gene, CDR1 is LGHNA and CDR2 is YNFKEQ.

The chain recombines TRBV15 with TRBJ1-1, with D unresolved. Looked up from germline, CDR1 is LNHNV and CDR2 is YYDKDF (reference sequence). V was clipped by 1 base and J by 1 base, with 10 bases between them. The length of the CDR3 is 15 residues. The DNA of the CDR3 is TGTGCCACCAGCAGAGGATTTACGGGGAACACTGAAGCTTTCTTT. Protein sequence: CATSRGFTGNTEAFF. Combining the CDR3 with reference TRBV15 and TRBJ1-1 gives the whole variable domain DAMVIQNPRYQVTQFGKPVTLSCSQTLNHNVMYWYQQKSSQAPKLLFHYYDKDFNNEADTPDNFQSRRPNTSFCFLDIRSPGLGDTAMYLCATSRGFTGNTEAFFGQGTRLTVV.

The V and J genes are TRBV6-5 and TRBJ2-5; 9 bases align to TRBD2. J gave up 2 bases and V 2 bases, and 0 bases lay outside the gene matches. Germline lookup yields CDR1 MNHEY and CDR2 SVGAGI. The CDR3 consists of 14 residues. CDR3 DNA sequence: TGTGCCAGCAGTTACGCGGGGGGGCAAGAGACCCAGTACTTC. This translates into CASSYAGGQETQYF.

The gene calls are TRBV5-1 and TRBJ2-5, with D perhaps TRBD1 (6 bases). V gave up 3 bases and J gave up 2 bases, with 8 bases separating them. The germline V gene encodes CDR1 SGHRS and CDR2 YFSETQ. The CDR3 runs to 13 residues. CDR3 DNA sequence: TGCGCCAGCAGCTCAGGGGATCAAGAGACCCAGTACTTC. Translation gives CASSSGDQETQYF.

The rearrangement joins TRBV7-2 to TRBJ1-1, with TRBD1 as a possible D gene (6 bases). CDR1 is SGHTA, CDR2 FQGNSA, per germline. CDR3 length equals 16 residues. Trimming took 4 bases from V and 0 from J, leaving 15 bases between them. The chain's CDR3 is CASSSWGGEVNTEAFF. The CDR3 region has the DNA TGTGCCAGCAGCTCTTGGGGGGGCGAGGTGAACACTGAAGCTTTCTTT.

This clone was observed a handful of times. The chain uses TRBV5-4 and TRBJ1-1, with 11 positions matching TRBD1. The CDR3 spans 15 residues. CDR1 is SGHNT and CDR2 is YYREEE in the germline V gene (reference sequence). V was pared by 9 bases and J by 7 bases, with 14 bases of the junction left unmatched. CDR3 sequence reads: CATRTGTGGPSEAFF. CDR3 coding DNA: TGTGCCACCCGAACCGGGACAGGGGGACCGAGTGAAGCTTTCTTT.

V usage is TRBV7-2 and J usage is TRBJ1-2; D is perhaps TRBD1 (6 bases). V lost 1 base and J 3 bases, leaving 9 bases between the germline ends. Germline assignment: CDR1 SGHTA and CDR2 FQGNSA. This CDR3 is built from 14 residues. The CDR3 region is CASSLDRVYYGYTF. The CDR3 DNA follows: TGTGCCAGCAGCTTAGACAGGGTGTACTATGGCTACACCTTC.

Only a few counts were recorded for this clone. The chain links TRBV5-1 to TRBJ1-6; D is unclear. The V gene's germline CDR1 is SGHRS and CDR2 YFSETQ. The V and J ends lost 4 bases and 10 bases respectively, with 18 bases between them. CDR3 length: 15 residues. In DNA form, the CDR3 reads TGCGCCAGCAGCCCCTCGGGGATTGGGGAATCACCCCTCCACTTT. Encoded protein: CASSPSGIGESPLHF.

The chain links TRBV7-3 to TRBJ1-1; 8 bases agree with TRBD1. Germline CDR1 reads SGHTA; CDR2 reads FQGTGA. Trimming cost V 3 bases and J 7 bases; bases outside gene matches: 4. This CDR3 region has 13 residues. The CDR3 coding sequence is TGTGCCAGCAGCTTCAACAGGGGGAATGAAGCTTTCTTT. Translated: CASSFNRGNEAFF.

J is TRBJ1-6 and V is TRBV5-1, with 8 positions matching TRBD1. Germline CDR1 SGHRS, CDR2 YFSETQ. The CDR3 sequence is 14 residues long. With 0 bases clipped from V and 7 bases from J, the junction kept 0 bases outside the gene matches. The CDR3 DNA reads TGCGCCAGCAGCTTGGGGGACAGGAATTCACCCCTCCACTTT. The encoded protein is CASSLGDRNSPLHF.

The gene calls are TRBV5-5 and TRBJ2-7; the D is unclear. The germline gives CDR1 SGHKS, CDR2 YYEKEE (reference sequence). V was cut by 3 bases and J by 3 bases, with 7 bases left in between. This CDR3 comprises 12 residues. The CDR3 DNA follows: TGTGCCAGCAGCTACAGTAACTACGAGCAGTACTTC. It encodes CASSYSNYEQYF.

This clone was observed a single time. This rearrangement joins TRBV7-2 to TRBJ1-6; unclear D gene. The CDR3 length is 14 residues. The germline V gene encodes CDR1 SGHTA and CDR2 FQGNSA. V was clipped by 4 bases and J by 5 bases, with 9 bases between them. CDR3 loop: CASSSNRHNSPLHF. CDR3 DNA: TGTGCCAGCAGCTCCAACCGGCATAATTCACCCCTCCACTTT.